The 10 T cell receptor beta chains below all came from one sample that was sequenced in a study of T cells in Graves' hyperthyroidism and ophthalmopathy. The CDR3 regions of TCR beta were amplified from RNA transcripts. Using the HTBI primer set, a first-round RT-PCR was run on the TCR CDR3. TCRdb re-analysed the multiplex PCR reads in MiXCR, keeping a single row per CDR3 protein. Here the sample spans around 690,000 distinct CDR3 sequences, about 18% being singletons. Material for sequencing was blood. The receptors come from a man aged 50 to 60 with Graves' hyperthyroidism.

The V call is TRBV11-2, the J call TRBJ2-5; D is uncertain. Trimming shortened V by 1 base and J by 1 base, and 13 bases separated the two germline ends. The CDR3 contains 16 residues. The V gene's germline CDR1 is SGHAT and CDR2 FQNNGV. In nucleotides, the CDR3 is TGTGCCAGCAGCTTAGTAGCCGGCTTACTCCAAGAGACCCAGTACTTC. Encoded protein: CASSLVAGLLQETQYF.

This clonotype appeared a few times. CDR3 protein: CASSLDGGFAEAFF. The DNA for the CDR3 is TGTGCCAGCAGCTTAGATGGTGGGTTCGCTGAAGCTTTCTTT. The chain links TRBV7-9 to TRBJ1-1; no clear D gene. V was trimmed by 1 base and J by 6 bases, leaving 12 bases between them. This CDR3 comprises 14 residues. Germline V gene data show CDR1 as SEHNR and CDR2 as FQNEAQ (reference sequence).

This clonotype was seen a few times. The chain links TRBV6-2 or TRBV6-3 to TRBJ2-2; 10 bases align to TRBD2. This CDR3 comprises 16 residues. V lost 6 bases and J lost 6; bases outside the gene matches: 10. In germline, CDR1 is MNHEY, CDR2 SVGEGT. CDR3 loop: CASSPPHSGRPGELFF. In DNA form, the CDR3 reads TGTGCCAGCAGCCCACCTCATAGCGGGAGGCCCGGGGAGCTGTTTTTT.

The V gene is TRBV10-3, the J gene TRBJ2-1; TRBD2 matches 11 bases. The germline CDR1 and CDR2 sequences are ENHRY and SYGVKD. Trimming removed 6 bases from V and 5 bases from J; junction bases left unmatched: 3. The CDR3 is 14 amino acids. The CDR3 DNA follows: TGTGCCATCAGGGGGGGACTAGCGGACAATGAGCAGTTCTTC. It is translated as CAIRGGLADNEQFF.

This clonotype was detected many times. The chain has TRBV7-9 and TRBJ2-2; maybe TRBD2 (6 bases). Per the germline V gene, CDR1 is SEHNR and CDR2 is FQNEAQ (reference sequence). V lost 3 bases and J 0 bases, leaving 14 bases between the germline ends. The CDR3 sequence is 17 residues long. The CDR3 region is CASSLTSLAANTGELFF. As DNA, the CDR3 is TGTGCCAGCAGCTTGACCAGCTTAGCGGCGAACACCGGGGAGCTGTTTTTT.

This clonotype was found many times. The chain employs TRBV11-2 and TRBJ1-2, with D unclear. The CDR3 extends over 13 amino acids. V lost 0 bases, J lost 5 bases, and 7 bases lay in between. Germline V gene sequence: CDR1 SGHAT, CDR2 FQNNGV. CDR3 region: CASSLDRSYGYTF. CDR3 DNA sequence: TGTGCCAGCAGCTTAGACAGGTCGTATGGCTACACCTTC.

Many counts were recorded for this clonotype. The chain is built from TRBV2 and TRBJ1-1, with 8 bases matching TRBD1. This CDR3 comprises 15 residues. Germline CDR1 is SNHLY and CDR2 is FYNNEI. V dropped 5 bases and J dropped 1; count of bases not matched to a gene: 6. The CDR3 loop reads CASSPDRGPNTEAFF. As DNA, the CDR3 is TGTGCCAGCAGTCCCGACAGGGGCCCGAACACTGAAGCTTTCTTT.

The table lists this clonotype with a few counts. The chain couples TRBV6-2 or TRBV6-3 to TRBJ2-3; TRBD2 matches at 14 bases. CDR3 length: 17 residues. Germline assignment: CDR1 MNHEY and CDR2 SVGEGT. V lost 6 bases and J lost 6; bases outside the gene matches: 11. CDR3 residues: CASRLRRGLAGVDTQYF. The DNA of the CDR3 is TGTGCCAGCAGACTAAGACGGGGACTAGCGGGAGTGGATACGCAGTATTTT.

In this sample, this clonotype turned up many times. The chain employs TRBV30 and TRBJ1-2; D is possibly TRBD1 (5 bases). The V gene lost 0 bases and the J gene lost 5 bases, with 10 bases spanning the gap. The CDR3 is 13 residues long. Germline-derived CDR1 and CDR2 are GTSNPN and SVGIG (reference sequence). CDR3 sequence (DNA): TGTGCCTGGAGTGTATCAGGGCTTTATGGCTACACCTTC. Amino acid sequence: CAWSVSGLYGYTF.

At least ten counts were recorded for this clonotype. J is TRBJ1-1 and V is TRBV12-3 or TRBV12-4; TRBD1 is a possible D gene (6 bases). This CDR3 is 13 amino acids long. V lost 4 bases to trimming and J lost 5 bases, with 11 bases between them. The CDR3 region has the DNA TGTGCCAGCAGTTCACAGGGAAGGACTGAAGCTTTCTTT. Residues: CASSSQGRTEAFF.